This record looks at one T cell receptor (beta chain) sequence and its context. Original processing methods: Quantification of nucleated cells was approximated via reference gene primer amplification. Libraries were prepared by immunoSEQ multiplex PCR; TCRdb keeps only in-frame clonotypes and omits some of them. V and J calls and clone size come straight from that table; D and trimming were deduced from the DNA. The table lists fewer than 500,000 clones, over 65% of them singletons. The data derive from a study of blood T cell repertoires in COVID-19. Study context: Acute and convalescent COVID-19 specimens originated in the United States, Italy and Spain. PBMCs, B-cell-depleted T cells, or T cells provided the cDNA or gDNA that made up the material.

The CDR3 is 15 residues long. CDR1 is SGHVS, CDR2 FNYEAQ, per germline. V lost 5 bases and J lost 6; bases outside the gene matches: 8. The sequence derives from a human donor with acute or convalescent COVID-19. The donor label of this sample is uncertain. The sample comprised peripheral blood. The V call is TRBV7-6, the J call TRBJ2-1; 9 bases are a match to TRBD1. The CDR3 DNA follows: TGTGCCAGCAGCGCACGGGACAGGGTTGGCAATGAGCAGTTCTTC. Translating gives CASSARDRVGNEQFF.